What follows are 6 T cell receptor beta chains derived from one specimen sequenced in a study of tumor-infiltrating lymphocytes in primary liver carcinoma. Co-extraction of RNA and DNA was performed on roughly 20-34 mg of unsorted bulk tissue. Total RNA amounting to around 530 ng was the source from which TCR beta cDNA was made with a constant-region primer. It was through three nested multiplex PCR rounds of slightly modified ARM-PCR that TCR beta libraries arose. The opening two PCR rounds, about 11 cycles each, paired TRBV1-TRBV30 forward primers with a C-beta reverse primer. Each CDR3 protein is one row after TCRdb ran MiXCR on the multiplex PCR reads. The sample consists of more than 70,000 distinct CDR3 sequences, 65% to 75% of them appearing once. The source material was tumor-adjacent normal liver tissue. These receptor sequences come from a man aged 35 to 55 with primary liver carcinoma and hepatitis B virus infection.

Details on this clonotype: A much bigger clone sits one base away, suggesting this may be a read error. This sequence joins TRBV11-2 and TRBJ2-6; D unresolved. CDR1 is SGHAT and CDR2 is FQNNGV in the germline V gene. The CDR3 has 16 residues. The CDR3 reads CANSLGAVSGANVLTF. Written as DNA, the CDR3 is TGTGCCAACAGCTTAGGTGCGGTCTCTGGGGCCAACGTCCTGACTTTC.

This clonotype was detected ten times or more. The chain couples TRBV28 to TRBJ2-7; 9 nucleotides align to TRBD2. Germline V CDR1 and CDR2: MDHEN, SYDVKM. This CDR3 has 12 amino acids. V gave up 4 bases and J gave up 7 bases; unmatched junction bases: 2. CDR3 region: CASSYGLAEQYF. CDR3 sequence (DNA): TGTGCCAGCAGTTACGGACTAGCGGAGCAGTACTTC.

Note on this clonotype: A read error may be the cause here, since a much bigger clone is one base away. This chain joins TRBV28 and TRBJ2-7; D gene unclear. The germline gives CDR1 MDHEN, CDR2 SYDVKM. The CDR3 spans 12 residues. The V end was cut by 6 bases, the J end by 2 bases, with 8 bases between. The CDR3 here is CASRSATYEQYF. DNA for the CDR3: TGTGCCAGCAGGTCAGCCACCTACGAGCAGTACTTC.

The rearrangement joins TRBV7-8 to TRBJ2-1, with unresolved D. The CDR3 is made up of 14 amino acids. CDR1 and CDR2 from the germline V gene are SGHVS and FQNEAQ. Trimming pared 6 bases from V and 8 bases from J, leaving 17 bases between. The DNA of the CDR3 is TGTGCCAGCAGGGCGCACGGGTCCGACGATGAGCAGTTCTTC. Translated, it gives CASRAHGSDDEQFF. The variable domain in full, with the rest retrieved from reference TRBV7-8 and TRBJ2-1, is GAGVSQSPRYKVAKRGQDVALRCDPISGHVSLFWYQQALGQGPEFLTYFQNEAQLDKSGLPSDRFFAERPEGSVSTLKIQRTQQEDSAVYLCASRAHGSDDEQFFGPGTRLTVL.

This clonotype has a handful of counts. A read error is possible here, since a much larger clone lies one base away. The V gene is TRBV6-1, the J gene TRBJ2-7; D may correspond to TRBD1 or TRBD2 (5 bases each). Germline-derived CDR1 and CDR2 are MNHNS and SASEGT. V was clipped by 6 bases and J by 2 bases, with 20 bases between them. This CDR3 spans 16 amino acids. CDR3 coding DNA: TGTGCCAGCAGGGAGATGAGGGGCGCTCGGGCCTACGAGCAGTACTTC. Protein product: CASREMRGARAYEQYF.

This chain connects TRBV6-5 to TRBJ2-7, with D perhaps matching TRBD2 (5 bases). Germline CDR1 is MNHEY and CDR2 is SVGAGI. V lost 5 bases to trimming and J lost 2 bases, with 16 bases between them. There are 15 residues in the CDR3. In nucleotides, the CDR3 is TGTGCCAGCAGTCAGACTACTGGGAGCACCTACGAGCAGTACTTC. It is translated as CASSQTTGSTYEQYF.